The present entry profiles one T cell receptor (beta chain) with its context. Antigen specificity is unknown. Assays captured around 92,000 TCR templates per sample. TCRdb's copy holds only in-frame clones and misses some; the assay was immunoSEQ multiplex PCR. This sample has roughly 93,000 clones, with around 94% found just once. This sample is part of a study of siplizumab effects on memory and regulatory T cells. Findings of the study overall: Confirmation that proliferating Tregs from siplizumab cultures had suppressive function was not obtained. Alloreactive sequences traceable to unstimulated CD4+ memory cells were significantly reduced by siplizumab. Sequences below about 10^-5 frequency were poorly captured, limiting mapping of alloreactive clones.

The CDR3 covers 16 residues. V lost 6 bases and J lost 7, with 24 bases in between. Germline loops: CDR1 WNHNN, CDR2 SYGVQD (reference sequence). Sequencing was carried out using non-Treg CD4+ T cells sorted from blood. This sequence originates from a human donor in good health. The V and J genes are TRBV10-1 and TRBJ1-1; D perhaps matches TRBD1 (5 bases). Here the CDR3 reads CASSGRPSPAGGEAFF. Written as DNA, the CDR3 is TGCGCCAGCAGCGGGAGGCCATCACCTGCGGGGGGTGAAGCTTTCTTT.